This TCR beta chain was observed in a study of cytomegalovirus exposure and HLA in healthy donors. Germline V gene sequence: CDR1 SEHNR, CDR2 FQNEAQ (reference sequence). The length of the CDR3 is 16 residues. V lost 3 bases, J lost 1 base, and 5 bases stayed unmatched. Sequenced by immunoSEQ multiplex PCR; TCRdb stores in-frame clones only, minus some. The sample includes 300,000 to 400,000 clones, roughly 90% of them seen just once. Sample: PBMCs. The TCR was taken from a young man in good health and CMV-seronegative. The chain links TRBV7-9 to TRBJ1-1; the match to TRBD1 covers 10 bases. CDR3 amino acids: CASSFGTGEGNTEAFF. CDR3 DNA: TGTGCCAGCAGCTTCGGGACAGGGGAAGGGAACACTGAAGCTTTCTTT.